This T cell receptor (beta chain) is drawn from a study of blood T cell repertoires in COVID-19. This CDR3 is built from 16 residues. The V and J ends lost 3 bases and 4 bases respectively, with 19 bases between them. The germline V gene encodes CDR1 SGDLS and CDR2 YYNGEE. Repertoires were generated with immunoSEQ multiplex PCR, while TCRdb's copy carries only in-frame clones and drops some. Of some 310,000 clones in the sample, about 90% were seen once. This rearrangement joins TRBV9 to TRBJ2-5; a possible D gene is TRBD2 (6 bases). Input material: peripheral blood. The receptor was isolated from a woman aged 30 to 39 with COVID-19, enrolled during active disease. The CDR3 coding sequence is TGTGCCAGCAGCGCCAGAGTAACGGGAGTTCGAGAGACCCAGTACTTC. Translating it yields CASSARVTGVRETQYF.